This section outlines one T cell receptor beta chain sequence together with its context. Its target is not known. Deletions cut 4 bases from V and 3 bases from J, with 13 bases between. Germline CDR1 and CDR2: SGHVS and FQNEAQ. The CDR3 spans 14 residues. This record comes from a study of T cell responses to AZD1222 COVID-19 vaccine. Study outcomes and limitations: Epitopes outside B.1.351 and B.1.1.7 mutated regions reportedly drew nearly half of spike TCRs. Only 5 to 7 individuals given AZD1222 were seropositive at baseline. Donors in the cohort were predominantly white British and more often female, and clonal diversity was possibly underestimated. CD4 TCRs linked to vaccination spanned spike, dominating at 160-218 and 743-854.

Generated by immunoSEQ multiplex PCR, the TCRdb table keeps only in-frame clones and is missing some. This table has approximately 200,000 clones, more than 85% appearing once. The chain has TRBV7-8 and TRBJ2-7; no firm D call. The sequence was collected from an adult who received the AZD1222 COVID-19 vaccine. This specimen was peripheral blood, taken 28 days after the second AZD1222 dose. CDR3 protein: CASSYQILDYEQYF. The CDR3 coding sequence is TGTGCCAGCAGCTACCAAATCTTGGACTACGAGCAGTACTTC. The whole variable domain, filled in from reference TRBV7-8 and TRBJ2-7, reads GAGVSQSPRYKVAKRGQDVALRCDPISGHVSLFWYQQALGQGPEFLTYFQNEAQLDKSGLPSDRFFAERPEGSVSTLKIQRTQQEDSAVYLCASSYQILDYEQYFGPGTRLTVT.